This T cell receptor (beta chain) was found in a study of response to subunit inactivated influenza vaccine. In this sample, this clonotype turned up many times. Its target is unknown. Study observations and caveats: That few new T cells are recruited by each seasonal influenza vaccination was the authors' suggestion.

TCRdb recomputed calls from the RT-PCR reads with MiXCR, one row per CDR3 protein. The sample has 530,000 or so distinct CDR3 sequences, 12% to 15% seen once; the top ten hold around 10%. Germline V lookup: CDR1 MDHEN, CDR2 SYDVKM. Trimming left V 2 bases short and J 3 bases short, with 11 bases between. The CDR3 has 15 residues. This clonotype originated in a man aged 45 to 65 who received an inactivated influenza vaccine. This specimen consisted of PBMCs from blood, obtained about 13 days after vaccination. The chain joins TRBV28 to TRBJ2-4; either TRBD1 or TRBD2 may supply D (5 bases each). The CDR3 sequence is CASSLAGTVKNIQYF. For the CDR3, the DNA is TGTGCCAGCAGTTTAGCCGGGACGGTCAAAAACATTCAGTACTTC. The complete variable domain, with remaining parts taken from reference TRBV28 and TRBJ2-4, reads DVKVTQSSRYLVKRTGEKVFLECVQDMDHENMFWYRQDPGLGLRLIYFSYDVKMKEKGDIPEGYSVSREKKERFSLILESASTNQTSMYLCASSLAGTVKNIQYFGAGTRLSVL.